This T cell receptor (beta chain) derives from a study of T-cell memory formation after mild COVID-19. TCRdb processed the 5' RACE reads anew with MiXCR; each CDR3 protein has one entry. Of about 390,000 distinct CDR3 sequences listed, over 20% are singletons. The V gene's germline CDR1 is LGHNT and CDR2 FRNRAP. V was clipped by 3 bases and J by 2 bases, with 10 bases between them. The CDR3 loop spans 14 amino acids. In its sample, this clonotype was seen a few times. The sample was PBMCs or a T cell subset sorted from them (not recorded which). The genes are TRBV12-5 and TRBJ1-2; D ambiguous. This receptor was identified in an adult woman who had mild COVID-19 (a few samples of this study predate the infection). Cell type and time point are not known. This chain's CDR3 is CASGFGEANYGYTF. The CDR3 DNA is TGTGCTAGTGGTTTTGGTGAAGCAAACTATGGCTACACCTTC.